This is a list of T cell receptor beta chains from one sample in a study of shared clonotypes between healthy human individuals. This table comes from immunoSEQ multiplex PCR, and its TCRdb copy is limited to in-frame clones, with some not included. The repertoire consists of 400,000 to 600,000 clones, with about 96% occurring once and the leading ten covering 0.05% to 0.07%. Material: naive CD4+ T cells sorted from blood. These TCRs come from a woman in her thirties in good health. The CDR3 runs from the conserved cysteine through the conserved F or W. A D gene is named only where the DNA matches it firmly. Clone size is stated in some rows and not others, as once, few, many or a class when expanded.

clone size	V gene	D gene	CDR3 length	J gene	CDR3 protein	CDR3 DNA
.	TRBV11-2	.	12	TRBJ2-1	CASGLLGNEQFF	TGTGCCAGTGGACTACTAGGCAATGAGCAGTTCTTC
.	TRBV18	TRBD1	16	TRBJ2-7	CASSPLAETGGLEQYF	TGTGCCAGCTCACCACTCGCGGAGACAGGGGGCCTCGAGCAGTACTTC
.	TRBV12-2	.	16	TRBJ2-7	CASRLVYRGGSYEQYF	TGTGCAAGTCGCTTAGTGTACAGGGGGGGGTCCTACGAGCAGTACTTC
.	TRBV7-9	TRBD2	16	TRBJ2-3	CASSPRTSGSSNTQYF	TGTGCCAGCAGCCCCCGGACTAGCGGGAGCTCAAATACGCAGTATTTT
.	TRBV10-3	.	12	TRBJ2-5	CAISAPSETQYF	TGTGCCATCAGTGCCCCCTCAGAGACCCAGTACTTC
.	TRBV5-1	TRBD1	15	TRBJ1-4	CASSWTGHGKEKLFF	TGCGCCAGCAGCTGGACAGGTCACGGGAAGGAAAAACTGTTTTTT
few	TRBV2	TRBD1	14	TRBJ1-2	CASNDGQGAYGYTF	TGTGCCAGCAACGACGGACAGGGGGCGTATGGCTACACCTTC
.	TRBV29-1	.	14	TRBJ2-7	CSVDGGGTVYEQYF	TGCAGCGTTGACGGCGGGGGGACAGTCTACGAGCAGTACTTC
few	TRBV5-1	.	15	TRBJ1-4	CASAASGTENEKLFF	TGCGCCAGCGCGGCTAGTGGGACGGAGAATGAAAAACTGTTTTTT
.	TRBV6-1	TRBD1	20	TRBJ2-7	CASSEAPPGTGQGIVYEQYF	TGTGCCAGCAGTGAAGCCCCCCCAGGTACTGGACAGGGTATCGTCTACGAGCAGTACTTC
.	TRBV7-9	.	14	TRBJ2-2	CASSVQGAAGELFF	TGTGCCAGCAGCGTACAGGGAGCGGCCGGGGAGCTGTTTTTT
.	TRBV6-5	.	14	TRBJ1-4	CASSYVRPPEKLFF	TGTGCCAGCAGTTACGTCCGGCCTCCTGAAAAACTGTTTTTT
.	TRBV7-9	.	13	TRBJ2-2	CASSLGSPGELFF	TGTGCCAGCAGCTTAGGATCCCCCGGGGAGCTGTTTTTT
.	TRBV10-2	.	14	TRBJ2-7	CASRDSGATYEQYF	TGCGCCAGCAGAGACTCCGGGGCTACCTACGAGCAGTACTTC
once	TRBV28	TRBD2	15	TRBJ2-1	CASRREELRYNEQFF	TGTGCCAGCAGACGGGAGGAGTTAAGGTACAATGAGCAGTTCTTC
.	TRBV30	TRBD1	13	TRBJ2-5	CAWARTGQETQYF	TGTGCCTGGGCACGGACAGGACAAGAGACCCAGTACTTC
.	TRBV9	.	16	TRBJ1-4	CASSVNTLGINEKLFF	TGTGCCAGCAGCGTAAACACCCTCGGGATCAACGAAAAACTGTTTTTT
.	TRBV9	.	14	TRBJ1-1	CASSPWTDNTEAFF	TGTGCCAGCAGCCCGTGGACAGACAACACTGAAGCTTTCTTT
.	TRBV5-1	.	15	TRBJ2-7	CASSLDGTLGYEQYF	TGCGCCAGCAGCTTGGACGGGACTTTAGGCTACGAGCAGTACTTC
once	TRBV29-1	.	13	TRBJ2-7	CSVALSTVGEQYF	TGCAGCGTTGCCCTGTCGACAGTGGGCGAGCAGTACTTC
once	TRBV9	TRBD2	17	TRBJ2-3	CASSPRKTSGVTDTQYF	TGTGCCAGCAGCCCCCGAAAAACTAGCGGGGTCACAGATACGCAGTATTTT
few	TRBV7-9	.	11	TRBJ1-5	CATTERQPQHF	TGTGCCACTACAGAGCGGCAGCCCCAGCATTTT
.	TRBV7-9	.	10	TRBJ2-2	CASSFLELFF	TGTGCCAGCAGCTTTCTAGAGCTGTTTTTT
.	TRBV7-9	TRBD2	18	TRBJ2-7	CASSSSGLAGYPSYEQYF	TGTGCCAGCAGCTCCAGCGGACTAGCGGGATATCCCTCCTACGAGCAGTACTTC
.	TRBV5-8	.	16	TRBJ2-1	CASSLRRRSPLTEQFF	TGTGCCAGCAGCCTTCGTAGGAGGTCCCCCCTAACTGAGCAGTTCTTC
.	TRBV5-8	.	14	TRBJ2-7	CASSLAQSTYEQYF	TGTGCCAGCAGCTTGGCACAGAGTACCTACGAGCAGTACTTC
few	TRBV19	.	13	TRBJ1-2	CASREGVGYGYTF	TGTGCCAGTCGGGAGGGGGTTGGCTATGGCTACACCTTC
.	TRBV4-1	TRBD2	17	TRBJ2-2	CASSRSGTSGYTGELFF	TGCGCCAGCAGCCGATCCGGGACTAGCGGTTACACCGGGGAGCTGTTTTTT
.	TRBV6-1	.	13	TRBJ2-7	CASGESGIYEQYF	TGTGCCAGCGGTGAGAGTGGGATTTACGAGCAGTACTTC
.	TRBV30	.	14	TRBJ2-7	CAWRNQYSTYEQYF	TGTGCCTGGAGAAATCAATACTCCACCTACGAGCAGTACTTC
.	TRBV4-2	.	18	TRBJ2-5	CASSQPPGSGPYQETQYF	TGTGCCAGCAGCCAACCCCCAGGCAGCGGGCCTTACCAAGAGACCCAGTACTTC
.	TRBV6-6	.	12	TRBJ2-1	CASSRLYNEQFF	TGTGCCAGCAGCCGACTCTACAATGAGCAGTTCTTC
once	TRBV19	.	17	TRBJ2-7	CASSIGVGSTSRYEQYF	TGTGCCAGTAGTATAGGGGTCGGTTCGACTAGTCGGTACGAGCAGTACTTC
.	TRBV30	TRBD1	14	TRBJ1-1	CAWSRGTANKEAFF	TGTGCCTGGAGTCGGGGGACAGCAAACAAGGAAGCTTTCTTT
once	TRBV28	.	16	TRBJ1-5	CASSLAGHSSNQPQHF	TGTGCCAGCAGTCTGGCGGGACACTCAAGCAATCAGCCCCAGCATTTT
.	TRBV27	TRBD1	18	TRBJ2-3	CASSSPLRQGARSDTQYF	TGTGCCAGCAGTTCGCCCTTACGGCAGGGGGCGCGGTCAGATACGCAGTATTTT
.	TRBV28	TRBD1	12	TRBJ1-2	CAATEQGFGYTF	TGTGCCGCAACAGAACAGGGGTTCGGCTACACCTTC
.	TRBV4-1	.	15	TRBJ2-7	CASSQAGSTFYEQYF	TGCGCCAGCAGCCAAGCGGGGTCCACCTTCTACGAGCAGTACTTC
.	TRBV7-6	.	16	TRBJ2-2	CASSLLAGSNTGELFF	TGTGCCAGCAGCTTGCTTGCGGGTTCGAACACCGGGGAGCTGTTTTTT
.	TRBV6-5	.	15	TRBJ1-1	CASFPKFFGNTEAFF	TGTGCCAGCTTCCCAAAATTCTTCGGGAACACTGAAGCTTTCTTT
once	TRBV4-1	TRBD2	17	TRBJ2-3	CASSQLPGLAARDTQYF	TGCGCCAGCAGCCAACTACCAGGACTAGCGGCGAGAGATACGCAGTATTTT
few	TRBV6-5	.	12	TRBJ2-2	CASRRSTGELFF	TGTGCCAGCAGACGGAGCACCGGGGAGCTGTTTTTT
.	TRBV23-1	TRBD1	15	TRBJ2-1	CASRDRDSPYNEQFF	TGCGCCAGCAGAGACCGGGACAGCCCCTACAATGAGCAGTTCTTC
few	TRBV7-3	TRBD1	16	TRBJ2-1	CASSYRTGGSYNEQFF	TGTGCCAGCAGCTATCGCACAGGGGGCTCCTACAATGAGCAGTTCTTC
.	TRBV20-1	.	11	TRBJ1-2	CSHSQGGLAFF	TGCTCCCACTCTCAAGGGGGTCTCGCCTTCTTC
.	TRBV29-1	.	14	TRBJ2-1	CSVERGGRTDEQFF	TGCAGCGTTGAACGAGGGGGTAGGACGGATGAGCAGTTCTTC
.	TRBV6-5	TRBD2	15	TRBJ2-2	CASKGAGGGTGELFF	TGTGCCAGCAAGGGTGCGGGAGGGGGCACCGGGGAGCTGTTTTTT
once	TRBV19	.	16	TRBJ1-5	CASSIVADYSNQPQHF	TGTGCCAGTAGTATAGTGGCGGACTATAGCAATCAGCCCCAGCATTTT
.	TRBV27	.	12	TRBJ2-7	CASRRQTYEQYF	TGTGCCAGCAGGAGACAAACCTACGAGCAGTACTTC
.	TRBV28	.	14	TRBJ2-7	CASKGNVRSYEQYF	TGTGCCAGCAAGGGCAACGTTCGCTCCTACGAGCAGTACTTC
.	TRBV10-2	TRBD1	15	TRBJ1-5	CASSEGTGSNQPQHF	TGCGCCAGCAGTGAGGGGACAGGTAGCAATCAGCCCCAGCATTTT
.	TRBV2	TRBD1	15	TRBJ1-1	CASRQGAEMNTEAFF	TGTGCCAGCAGACAGGGGGCAGAGATGAACACTGAAGCTTTCTTT
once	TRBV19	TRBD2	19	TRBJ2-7	CASSLSSGLAGSRSYEQYF	TGTGCCAGTAGTCTCTCATCTGGGCTAGCGGGCAGCAGGTCCTACGAGCAGTACTTC